A selection of T cell receptor beta chains follows, all from one sample in a study of blood T cell repertoires in COVID-19. Libraries were prepared by immunoSEQ multiplex PCR; TCRdb keeps only in-frame clonotypes and omits some of them. This sample has some 170,000 clones, with roughly 87% found just once. Material for sequencing was peripheral blood. These receptors came from a woman in her 70s with acute or convalescent COVID-19. CDR3s include the opening cysteine and the closing phenylalanine or tryptophan. D genes are given only for firm matches. Rows give clone size only sometimes, using once, few, many, or a class for an expanded clone.

clone_size	v_call	j_call	d_call	cdr3_aa	cdr3_nt
-	TRBV11-2	TRBJ2-4	-	CASSLDRGGGNIQYF	TGTGCCAGCAGCTTAGATCGGGGAGGGGGGAACATTCAGTACTTC
-	TRBV4-1	TRBJ1-6	TRBD1	CASSQEGQGNSPLHF	TGCGCCAGCAGCCAAGAGGGACAGGGTAATTCACCCCTCCACTTT
-	TRBV5-5	TRBJ2-5	-	CASSLVPPGSQETQYF	TGTGCCAGCAGCTTGGTTCCCCCAGGGTCTCAAGAGACCCAGTACTTC
-	TRBV6-1	TRBJ2-2	-	CASSEYQGSSNTGELFF	TGTGCCAGCAGTGAATATCAGGGGAGCTCGAACACCGGGGAGCTGTTTTTT
-	TRBV18	TRBJ1-2	TRBD1	CASSPAGTVNYGYTF	TGTGCCAGCTCACCTGCCGGGACAGTAAACTATGGCTACACCTTC
-	TRBV4-1	TRBJ2-2	TRBD1	CASSQDRANTGELFF	TGCGCCAGCAGCCAGGACAGGGCGAACACCGGGGAGCTGTTTTTT
-	TRBV20-1	TRBJ2-5	TRBD2	CSASKGAGAGETQYF	TGCAGTGCTAGTAAGGGAGCGGGAGCTGGAGAGACCCAGTACTTC
-	TRBV5-1	TRBJ1-1	-	CASSLGEANTEAFF	TGCGCCAGCAGCTTGGGCGAGGCGAACACTGAAGCTTTCTTT
-	TRBV4-1	TRBJ2-3	TRBD1	CASSQDGTGDTQYF	TGCGCCAGCAGCCAAGATGGGACAGGAGATACGCAGTATTTT
-	TRBV19	TRBJ2-7	TRBD1	CASSRGQSAYEQYF	TGTGCCAGTAGTAGGGGACAGTCCGCCTACGAGCAGTACTTC
-	TRBV5-1	TRBJ2-1	TRBD1	CASSSHGTGGRSYNEQFF	TGCGCCAGCAGCTCCCATGGGACAGGGGGTCGGTCCTACAATGAGCAGTTCTTC
-	TRBV30	TRBJ1-2	TRBD1	CAWRERDRGRHGYTF	TGTGCCTGGAGGGAAAGGGACAGGGGGCGACATGGCTACACCTTC
once	TRBV24-1	TRBJ2-5	TRBD1	CATSDPRTGFSETQYF	TGTGCCACCAGTGATCCTAGGACAGGGTTTAGCGAGACCCAGTACTTC
-	TRBV7-2	TRBJ2-3	TRBD2	CASSLVPSGGVGDTQYF	TGTGCCAGCAGCTTAGTCCCCAGCGGGGGAGTCGGAGATACGCAGTATTTT
-	TRBV11-2	TRBJ2-7	TRBD1	CASSQPRTGSYEQYF	TGTGCCAGCAGCCAGCCCAGGACAGGGAGCTACGAGCAGTACTTC
-	TRBV5-6	TRBJ2-1	-	CASSLGAGANLRQFF	TGTGCCAGCAGCTTGGGGGCGGGGGCCAACCTAAGGCAGTTCTTC
-	TRBV9	TRBJ1-3	TRBD1	CASSVEGAIGNTIYF	TGTGCCAGCAGCGTAGAGGGGGCGATAGGAAACACCATATATTTT
-	TRBV28	TRBJ1-6	TRBD1	CASRPQGVNSPLHF	TGTGCCAGCAGACCACAGGGGGTGAACTCACCCCTCCACTTT
few	TRBV10-2	TRBJ2-1	-	CASTAMYPGNEQFF	TGCGCCAGCACCGCTATGTACCCAGGGAATGAGCAGTTCTTC
few	TRBV6-5	TRBJ2-2	-	CASSRLGGNTGELFF	TGTGCCAGCAGCCGACTCGGGGGGAACACCGGGGAGCTGTTTTTT
-	TRBV7-7	TRBJ1-4	-	CAIVEGRGEKLFF	TGTGCCATCGTAGAGGGTCGGGGTGAAAAACTGTTTTTT
-	TRBV5-1	TRBJ2-7	TRBD1	CASSLGGQETYEQYF	TGCGCCAGCAGCTTAGGGGGACAGGAGACCTACGAGCAGTACTTC
-	TRBV5-4	TRBJ2-5	TRBD2	CASSLRLAGQETQYF	TGTGCCAGCAGTCTGAGGCTAGCGGGCCAAGAGACCCAGTACTTC
-	TRBV10-2	TRBJ1-6	-	CASSESGVYSPLHF	TGCGCCAGCAGTGAGTCAGGAGTATACTCACCCCTCCACTTT
-	TRBV30	TRBJ1-2	-	CAWSYGDNYGYTF	TGTGCCTGGAGTTATGGAGATAACTATGGCTACACCTTC